These T cell receptor beta chains were read from a single sample in a study of T cells after yellow fever vaccination. TCRdb independently ran MiXCR on the 5' RACE reads; one entry per CDR3 protein. The sample holds about 340,000 distinct CDR3 sequences, roughly an eighth seen once. This sample comprised CD4+ T cells sorted from PBMCs, obtained 15 days after the yellow fever booster vaccination. Every receptor here comes from a man aged 18 to 30 who received the YFV17D yellow fever vaccine. CDR3s leave out the opening cysteine and the closing phenylalanine or tryptophan. The order of the fields is V gene, J gene, CDR3 protein.

>TRBV6-5|TRBJ1-3
ASRDRASGNTIY
>TRBV12-3/TRBV12-4|TRBJ2-5
ASSRTSGAPGGTQY
>TRBV5-1|TRBJ2-2
ASSFRTGDTGELF
>TRBV7-3|TRBJ2-1
ASSLTPDRDYNEQF
>TRBV20-1|TRBJ2-2
SATTNRVSGELF
>TRBV30|TRBJ1-2
AWAPQGHYGYT
>TRBV4-3|TRBJ1-2
ASSQDRDRAYGYT
>TRBV4-1|TRBJ1-1
ASSQGGTANTEAF
>TRBV9|TRBJ2-7
ASSLSGGTDTYEQY
>TRBV6-2/TRBV6-3|TRBJ1-2
ASSYLTYGYT
>TRBV9|TRBJ2-1
ASSPRGAGYNEQF
>TRBV7-9|TRBJ2-3
ASSLAPAVKADTQY
>TRBV6-6|TRBJ1-1
ASWGWGENTEAF
>TRBV3-1|TRBJ1-4
ASSQAGTGWEKLF
>TRBV3-1|TRBJ2-2
ASKLSGARTGELF
>TRBV7-2|TRBJ1-3
ASSTETGRTNTIY
>TRBV18|TRBJ1-2
ASSPGPGRAYGYT
>TRBV5-4|TRBJ2-6
ASPLGTGPSGANVLT
>TRBV7-8|TRBJ2-1
ASSLERLKF
>TRBV5-4|TRBJ2-2
ASSLLGQGFTGELF
>TRBV28|TRBJ1-4
ASSLGTQARKLF
>TRBV5-4|TRBJ1-2
ASSTDSLYGYT
>TRBV5-4|TRBJ2-1
ASNRGGSYNEQF
>TRBV20-1|TRBJ2-3
SARGPGLAGGPVITDTQY
>TRBV4-3|TRBJ2-1
ASSPHPGRERRPDEQF
>TRBV12-3/TRBV12-4|TRBJ1-2
ASSLSYGYT
>TRBV7-2|TRBJ2-3
ASSPGGPLTDTQY
>TRBV6-5|TRBJ1-1
ASSYSLEMNTEAF